The entry below gives a single TCR beta chain sequence along with its context. Its antigen is unidentified. The sample originates from a study of identical twins. Looked up from germline, CDR1 is MNHEY and CDR2 is SVGAGI. The CDR3 is 15 residues long. The ends lost 4 bases at V and 3 bases at J; junction bases unmatched: 6. Whole-study results and caveats: Partly confounded zero-insertion analyses could result from invariant MAIT and iNKT cells. The abundant beta clonotypes from cord blood had fewer insertions, and memory repertoires had none of this.

TCRdb ran MiXCR on the 5' RACE reads and lists one entry per CDR3 protein. This table has 1.5 million or so distinct CDR3 sequences, around 33% appearing once. This chain connects TRBV6-5 to TRBJ2-3, with 8 bases identical to TRBD1. The sample consisted of cord blood. The receptor was derived from a newborn girl in good health. CDR3 amino acids: CASSSWTGKTDTQYF. As DNA, the CDR3 is TGTGCCAGCAGTTCTTGGACAGGGAAGACAGATACGCAGTATTTT.